One and the same sample provided the 24 T cell receptor beta chains below, sequenced in a study of identical twins. TCRdb analysed the 5' RACE reads with MiXCR anew, one entry per CDR3 protein. The sample has fewer than 350,000 distinct CDR3 sequences, roughly 8.6% seen once. The same sample was also used in a study of yellow fever vaccine responses in identical twins.

Sequencing was done on a sample of memory (CD45RO+) T cells sorted from blood. These receptors were obtained from a woman aged 18-29 years in good health.

This clonotype was recorded a few times. The gene calls are TRBV20-1 and TRBJ2-3; D not certain. Germline lookup yields CDR1 DFQATT and CDR2 SNEGSKA (reference sequence). The V and J ends lost 4 bases and 0 bases respectively, with 11 bases between them. CDR3 length: 14 residues. The CDR3 region has the DNA TGCAGTGCTATAAGGTCTTTAAGCACAGATACGCAGTATTTT. Translation: CSAIRSLSTDTQYF.

This clonotype was seen ten or more times. The chain has TRBV29-1 and TRBJ2-1, with 7 bases lining up with TRBD1. Germline-derived CDR1 and CDR2 are SQVTM and ANQGSEA. CDR3 length: 14 amino acids. V lost 6 bases to trimming and J lost 0 bases; unmatched junction nucleotides: 5. The CDR3 DNA reads TGCAGCGTAGCCGGGACAGCCTCCTACAATGAGCAGTTCTTC. Translating gives CSVAGTASYNEQFF.

This clonotype was detected only a few times. The chain joins TRBV7-2 to TRBJ2-5, with D unresolved. Trimming cost V 6 bases and J 7 bases, with 18 bases left between them. Germline CDR1 and CDR2: SGHTA and FQGNSA. The CDR3 is 14 amino acids. CDR3 DNA sequence: TGTGCCAGCAGTGACCGGGTGTCGTCGTGGACCCAGTACTTC. Protein: CASSDRVSSWTQYF.

The chain couples TRBV6-5 to TRBJ1-5, with D possibly being TRBD1 (5 bases). With 4 bases removed from V and 6 bases from J, the gap between germline ends came to 13 bases. CDR1 is MNHEY, CDR2 SVGAGI, per germline. The CDR3 has 14 amino acids. The chain's CDR3 is CASSSQGYGQPQHF. The CDR3 region has the DNA TGTGCCAGCAGTTCGCAGGGATATGGTCAGCCCCAGCATTTT.

The J gene is TRBJ2-1, the V gene TRBV24-1; D is unresolved. The germline V gene has CDR1 KGHDR and CDR2 SFDVKD. The germline V and J ends were trimmed by 5 bases and 6 bases, with 13 bases remaining between them. This CDR3 spans 14 amino acids. CDR3 loop: CATSAANRINEQFF. The CDR3 bases are TGTGCCACCAGTGCCGCCAACCGGATCAATGAGCAGTTCTTC.

The chain has TRBV20-1 and TRBJ2-2; 7 nucleotides line up with TRBD2. The CDR3 is 14 amino acids. V shed 6 bases, J shed 3 bases, and the junction held 7 bases outside the gene matches. CDR1 and CDR2 (germline): DFQATT, SNEGSKA (reference sequence). CDR3 region: CSAWGLPYTGELFF. DNA for the CDR3: TGCAGTGCGTGGGGACTACCCTACACCGGGGAGCTGTTTTTT.

The CDR3 sequence is CASLPRGPGYGYTF. CDR3 in DNA: TGTGCCAGCCTACCCAGGGGGCCCGGCTATGGCTACACCTTC. The chain has TRBV6-1 and TRBJ1-2; 8 bases agree with TRBD1. The CDR3 consists of 14 residues. V lost 8 bases and J lost 4; bases outside the gene matches: 9. Germline-derived CDR1 and CDR2 are MNHNS and SASEGT.

In this sample, this clonotype turned up many times. The chain couples TRBV4-1 to TRBJ2-3; 7 positions match TRBD2. J lost 2 bases, V lost 0 bases, and 8 bases had no gene match. CDR3 size: 17 residues. The germline gives CDR1 MGHRA, CDR2 YSYEKL. CDR3 nucleotides: TGCGCCAGCAGCCAAGATGCTAGCGGCTTAAACACAGATACGCAGTATTTT. Its protein product is CASSQDASGLNTDTQYF.

CDR3 region: CASSFRTSRSLNEQFF. Here the CDR3 DNA reads TGTGCCAGCAGCTTTCGGACTAGCAGGTCCCTTAATGAGCAGTTCTTC. The chain recombines TRBV5-6 with TRBJ2-1; 8 bases match TRBD2. CDR1 and CDR2 (germline): SGHDT, YYEEEE. This CDR3 region has 16 residues. The V gene end was trimmed by 2 bases and the J gene end by 7 bases; junction bases not matched to a gene: 11.

The table lists this clonotype with a few counts. The V gene is TRBV20-1, the J gene TRBJ2-7; 8 bases are shared with TRBD2. The trim removed 1 base at V and 2 bases at J, leaving 1 base unmatched. Germline-derived CDR1 and CDR2 are DFQATT and SNEGSKA (reference sequence). There are 13 residues in the CDR3. The CDR3 spells CSARAGGAYEQYV. The DNA for the CDR3 is TGCAGTGCTAGAGCGGGGGGGGCCTACGAGCAGTACGTC.

The V gene is TRBV20-1, the J gene TRBJ2-7; TRBD1 agrees at 9 bases. V dropped 2 bases and J dropped 4; count of bases not matched to a gene: 9. The germline V gene has CDR1 DFQATT and CDR2 SNEGSKA (reference sequence). The CDR3 sequence is 15 residues long. The CDR3 region has the DNA TGCAGTGCTAGAAACCCGGGACAGGGTGGTTACGAGCAGTACTTC. Translated, it gives CSARNPGQGGYEQYF.

This clonotype was seen many times. The rearrangement uses TRBV5-1 and TRBJ2-1; 13 bases align to TRBD2. CDR1 SGHRS and CDR2 YFSETQ come from the germline V gene. The CDR3 length is 14 residues. V lost 7 bases to trimming and J lost 8 bases; unmatched junction nucleotides: 6. The CDR3 region is CASGGLAGRDEQFF. Here the CDR3 DNA reads TGCGCCAGCGGGGGACTAGCGGGACGGGATGAGCAGTTCTTC.

The chain employs TRBV24-1 and TRBJ2-7, with a possible D match to TRBD1 (6 bases). Germline lookup yields CDR1 KGHDR and CDR2 SFDVKD. The CDR3 has 13 amino acids. The germline V and J ends were trimmed by 4 bases and 8 bases, with 14 bases remaining between them. The CDR3 sequence is CATSDPWTAQQYF. In DNA, the CDR3 is TGTGCCACCAGTGACCCTTGGACAGCCCAGCAGTACTTC.

In this sample, this clonotype turned up once. The chain is built from TRBV9 and TRBJ2-5; a weak D match, TRBD1 (5 bases). CDR3 length: 13 residues. Trimming cost V 0 bases and J 5 bases, with 8 bases left between them. CDR1 SGDLS and CDR2 YYNGEE come from the germline V gene. CDR3 in DNA: TGTGCCAGCAGCGTAGTTCCAGGGGAGACCCAGTACTTC. This encodes CASSVVPGETQYF.

The chain recombines TRBV5-1 with TRBJ2-5, with D unclear. CDR3 length: 14 residues. V was pared by 0 bases and J by 5 bases, with 11 bases between. Germline V gene sequence: CDR1 SGHRS, CDR2 YFSETQ. CDR3 amino acids: CASSLGPRRETQYF. The CDR3 nucleotides are TGCGCCAGCAGCTTGGGTCCGCGTAGGGAGACCCAGTACTTC.

Ten or more counts support this clonotype. The V gene is TRBV5-1, the J gene TRBJ2-1; no firm D call. V was trimmed by 2 bases and J by 2 bases, leaving 5 bases between them. Per germline, CDR1 SGHRS and CDR2 YFSETQ. The CDR3 is made up of 13 amino acids. CDR3 sequence reads: CASSFDPYNEQFF. CDR3 nucleotides: TGCGCCAGCAGCTTCGATCCCTACAATGAGCAGTTCTTC.

This clonotype was seen more than once but under ten times. An end of the junction differs from the germline gene, which may be a read error. This rearrangement joins TRBV2 to TRBJ2-3; 11 bases map to TRBD2. Germline CDR1 SNHLY, CDR2 FYNNEI. The CDR3 is 14 amino acids. The CDR3 bases are TGTGCCAGTTCCTCTAGCGGGAGGACCCATACGAAGTATTTT. It codes for CASSSSGRTHTKYF.

This clonotype was recorded a few times. This chain links TRBV3-1 with TRBJ2-2; the D gene is possibly TRBD1 (6 bases). The CDR3 length is 15 residues. Between the trimmed V and J ends, which lost 1 base and 3 bases, there was a span of 9 bases. Germline V lookup: CDR1 LGHDT, CDR2 YNNKEL (reference sequence). CDR3: CASSQGGLDTGELFF. DNA of the CDR3: TGTGCCAGCAGCCAAGGGGGGCTGGACACCGGGGAGCTGTTTTTT.

This clonotype was seen a handful of times. This chain joins TRBV10-3 and TRBJ1-6, with 7 bases matching TRBD1. CDR1 and CDR2 (germline): ENHRY, SYGVKD. Trimming removed 3 bases from V and 7 bases from J; junction bases left unmatched: 3. The CDR3 is 14 amino acids. The CDR3: CAISDGTENSPLHF. CDR3 coding DNA: TGTGCCATCAGTGATGGGACAGAAAATTCACCCCTCCACTTT.

In this sample, this clonotype turned up a few times. The chain carries TRBV19 and TRBJ2-1; 11 bases agree with TRBD2. Looked up from germline, CDR1 is LNHDA and CDR2 is SQIVND (reference sequence). This CDR3 comprises 17 residues. V trimming: 5 bases; J trimming: 0 bases; junction bases outside the gene matches: 6. The CDR3 loop reads CASSVTGLAVSYNEQFF. The CDR3 region has the DNA TGTGCCAGTAGTGTGACGGGACTAGCGGTCTCCTACAATGAGCAGTTCTTC.

This clonotype has just a few counts. The J gene is TRBJ2-5, the V gene TRBV21-1; the table's D call, TRBD1, has no DNA check behind it. TRBV21-1 is labeled a pseudogene. CDR3 size: 19 residues. In nucleotides, the CDR3 is TGTGCCAGCAGCAAGGACAGGTTCATCCCGCCCCGACCGATAGTGACCCAGTACTTC. It translates to CASSKDRFIPPRPIVTQYF.

This clonotype was observed many times. The V and J genes are TRBV9 and TRBJ2-5; D ambiguous. Looked up from germline, CDR1 is SGDLS and CDR2 is YYNGEE. The CDR3 extends over 18 amino acids. V was trimmed by 0 bases and J by 1 base, leaving 19 bases between them. The chain's CDR3 is CASSVAYGQIGPQETQYF. As DNA, the CDR3 is TGTGCCAGCAGCGTAGCTTATGGGCAGATTGGACCCCAAGAGACCCAGTACTTC.

This clonotype was counted between two and nine times. This sequence joins TRBV7-6 and TRBJ1-2; D is perhaps TRBD1 (5 bases). The germline CDR1 and CDR2 sequences are SGHVS and FNYEAQ. V lost 1 base, J lost 6 bases, and 12 bases lay in between. This CDR3 is 14 amino acids long. The CDR3 nucleotides read TGTGCCAGCAGCTTAGGCGCAGGGCTCGATGGCTACACCTTC. Protein product: CASSLGAGLDGYTF.

This clonotype was detected many times. J is TRBJ2-4 and V is TRBV11-1; D is unresolved. The length of the CDR3 is 20 residues. The ends were cut back, 4 bases at V and 3 bases at J, with 28 bases in the middle. CDR1 SGHAT and CDR2 FQDESV come from the germline V gene (reference sequence). This CDR3 reads CASSSPVGVRNLFDKNIQYF. The CDR3 region has the DNA TGTGCCAGCAGCTCCCCGGTTGGGGTCAGGAATCTTTTCGACAAAAACATTCAGTACTTC.